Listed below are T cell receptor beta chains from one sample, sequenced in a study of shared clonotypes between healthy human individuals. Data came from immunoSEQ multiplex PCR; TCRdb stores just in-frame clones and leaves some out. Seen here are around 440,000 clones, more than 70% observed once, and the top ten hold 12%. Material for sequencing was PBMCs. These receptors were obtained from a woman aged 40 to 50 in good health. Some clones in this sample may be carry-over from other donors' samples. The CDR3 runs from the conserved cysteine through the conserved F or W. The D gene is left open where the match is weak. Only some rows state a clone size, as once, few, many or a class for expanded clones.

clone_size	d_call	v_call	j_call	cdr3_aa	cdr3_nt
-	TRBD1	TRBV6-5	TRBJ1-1	CASRRDRGNTEAFF	TGTGCCAGCAGACGCGACAGGGGGAACACTGAAGCTTTCTTT
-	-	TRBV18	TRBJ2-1	CASSPGDSYNEQFF	TGTGCCAGCTCACCGGGAGACTCCTACAATGAGCAGTTCTTC
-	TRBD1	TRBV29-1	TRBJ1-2	CSAVLDRVNTF	TGCAGCGCCGTATTGGACAGGGTTAACACCTTC
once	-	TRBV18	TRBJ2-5	CASSPSGLETQYF	TGTGCCAGCTCACCATCTGGGTTGGAGACCCAGTACTTC
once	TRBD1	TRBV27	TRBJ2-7	CASSRWQGAYEQYF	TGTGCCAGCAGCCGGTGGCAGGGGGCTTACGAGCAGTACTTC
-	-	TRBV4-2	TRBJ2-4	CASSRGNIQYF	TGTGCCAGCAGCCGAGGGAACATTCAGTACTTC
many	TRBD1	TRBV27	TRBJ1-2	CASSFGGTARISYTF	TGTGCCAGCAGTTTTGGGGGGACAGCTAGGATTAGCTACACCTTC
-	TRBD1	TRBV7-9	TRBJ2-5	CASSFSDRGPETQYF	TGTGCCAGCAGCTTCTCGGACAGGGGGCCAGAGACCCAGTACTTC
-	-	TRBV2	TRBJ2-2	CASSAMSGTNTGELFF	TGTGCCAGCAGTGCGATGTCGGGGACCAACACCGGGGAGCTGTTTTTT
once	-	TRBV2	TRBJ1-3	CASSEEVRRAGNTIYF	TGTGCCAGCAGTGAAGAGGTCCGAAGAGCTGGAAACACCATATATTTT
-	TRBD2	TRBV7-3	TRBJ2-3	CASSLKAGGGTDTQYF	TGTGCCAGCAGCTTAAAAGCGGGAGGCGGCACAGATACGCAGTATTTT
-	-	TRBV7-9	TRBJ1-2	CASSLAGRDNYGYTF	TGTGCCAGCAGCTTAGCGGGCAGGGACAACTATGGCTACACCTTC
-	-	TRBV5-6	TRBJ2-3	CASSLGGPTDTQYF	TGTGCCAGCAGCTTGGGGGGACCCACAGATACGCAGTATTTT
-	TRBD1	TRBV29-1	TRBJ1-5	CSVVGQEGQPQHF	TGCAGCGTTGTAGGACAGGAAGGCCAGCCCCAGCATTTT
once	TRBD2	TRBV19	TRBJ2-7	CASSYSGISYEQHF	TGTGCCAGTAGCTATAGCGGGATTTCCTACGAGCAGCACTTC
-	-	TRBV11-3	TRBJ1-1	CASSLGRGNTETFF	TGTGCCAGCAGCTTAGGTCGAGGGAACACTGAAACTTTCTTT
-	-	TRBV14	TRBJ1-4	CASRRDSEKLFF	TGTGCCAGCAGACGTGACAGTGAAAAACTGTTTTTT
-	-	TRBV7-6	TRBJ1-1	CASSLGPGNTEAFF	TGTGCCAGCAGCTTGGGGCCAGGGAACACTGAAGCTTTCTTT
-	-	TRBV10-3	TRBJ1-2	CATRREVGYGYTF	TGTGCCACGAGGCGCGAAGTGGGGTATGGCTACACCTTC
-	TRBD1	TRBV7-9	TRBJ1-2	CASSPPQGDGYTF	TGTGCCAGCAGCCCTCCACAGGGGGATGGCTACACCTTC
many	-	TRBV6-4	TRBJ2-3	CASSATGDTDTQYF	TGTGCCAGCAGTGCGACAGGAGACACAGATACGCAGTATTTT
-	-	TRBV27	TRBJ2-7	CAEDPTYEQYF	TGTGCCGAGGACCCTACTTACGAGCAGTACTTC
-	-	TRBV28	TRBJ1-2	CASSTLDSNYGYTF	TGTGCCAGTTCCACATTGGATTCTAACTATGGCTACACCTTC
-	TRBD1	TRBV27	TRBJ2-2	CASRRQGGTGELFF	TGTGCCAGCAGACGACAGGGCGGCACCGGGGAGCTGTTTTTT
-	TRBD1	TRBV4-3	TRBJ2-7	CASSQDLRQGYEQYF	TGCGCCAGCAGCCAAGATCTGAGACAGGGGTACGAGCAGTACTTC
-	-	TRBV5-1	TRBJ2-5	CASSLEPTARGETQYF	TGCGCCAGCAGCTTGGAGCCGACAGCGCGAGGGGAGACCCAGTACTTC
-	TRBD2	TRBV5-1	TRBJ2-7	CASTDRLAGGRSYEQYF	TGCGCCAGCACAGACCGGCTAGCGGGAGGGAGGTCCTACGAGCAGTACTTC
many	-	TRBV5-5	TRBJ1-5	CASSLEGQPQHF	TGTGCCAGCAGCCTGGAGGGGCAGCCCCAGCATTTT
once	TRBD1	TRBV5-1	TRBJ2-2	CASSLGQGSTGELFF	TGCGCCAGCAGCTTGGGACAGGGGAGCACCGGGGAGCTGTTTTTT
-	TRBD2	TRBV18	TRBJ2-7	CASSPFMNMVAASGRAYEQYF	TGTGCCAGCTCACCTTTCATGAACATGGTTGCCGCAAGCGGGAGGGCGTACGAGCAGTACTTC
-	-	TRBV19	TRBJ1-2	CASSPRSVLRGYTF	TGTGCCAGTAGCCCCCGGTCGGTTCTTCGGGGCTACACCTTC
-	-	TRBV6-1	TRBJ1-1	CASSEGSWEAFF	TGTGCCAGCAGTGAAGGGTCGTGGGAAGCTTTCTTT
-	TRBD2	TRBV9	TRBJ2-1	CASSGILASSYNEQFF	TGTGCCAGCAGCGGAATACTAGCGAGCTCCTACAATGAGCAGTTCTTC
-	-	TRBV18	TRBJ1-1	CASSPPAGGDTEAFF	TGTGCCAGCTCACCACCGGCGGGGGGCGATACTGAAGCTTTCTTT